These 27 T cell receptor beta chains came from one sample sequenced in a study of control samples from healthy donors and cancer patients. The repertoire was sequenced with immunoSEQ multiplex PCR; TCRdb's copy has only in-frame clones and lacks some. In the table there are 98,000 or so clones, almost 85% of which are singletons. The sample consisted of blood. The receptors were gathered from a man aged 55 to 70 in good health.

The CDR3 loop reads CASSMRVEGPPYEQYF. The CDR3 DNA is TGTGCCAGTAGTATGAGGGTGGAGGGACCCCCCTACGAGCAGTACTTC. V gene TRBV19 combines with J gene TRBJ2-7, with D possibly TRBD2 on 6 matching bases. The germline V gene encodes CDR1 LNHDA and CDR2 SQIVND (reference sequence). V lost 3 bases, J lost 2 bases, and 17 bases lay in between. The CDR3 is made up of 16 amino acids.

This sequence joins TRBV5-1 and TRBJ1-3, with D unclear. Trimming took 4 bases from V and 0 from J, leaving 14 bases between them. Per the germline V gene, CDR1 is SGHRS and CDR2 is YFSETQ. This CDR3 spans 16 amino acids. In DNA form, the CDR3 reads TGCGCCAGCAGCCCCTTGATCGGCAGCTCTGGAAACACCATATATTTT. Its translation is CASSPLIGSSGNTIYF.

Concerning this clone: One junction end does not reproduce the germline sequence, and a read error may be involved. The genes are TRBV2 and TRBJ2-3; TRBD2 matches at 9 bases. The CDR3 extends over 15 amino acids. CDR1 SNHLY and CDR2 FYNNEI come from the germline V gene. CDR3 in amino acids: CASSEGRGGPDTQYF. The CDR3, as DNA: TGTGCCAGCAGCGAAGGGCGGGGGGGACCAGATACGCAGTATTTT.

This clone was seen a handful of times. This chain joins TRBV18 and TRBJ2-7; D is ambiguous. Germline CDR1 reads KGHSH; CDR2 reads LQKENI. The V and J ends lost 2 bases and 5 bases respectively, with 7 bases between them. The CDR3 consists of 12 residues. The CDR3 bases are TGTGCCAGCTCACCAACCGAGGACGAGCAGTACTTC. Translation gives CASSPTEDEQYF.

The chain uses TRBV24-1 and TRBJ2-1; no definite D call. This CDR3 is built from 13 residues. CDR1 KGHDR and CDR2 SFDVKD come from the germline V gene. The V end was cut by 3 bases, the J end by 8 bases, with 10 bases between. This CDR3 reads CATSDPPGDEQFF. The CDR3, as DNA: TGTGCCACCAGTGATCCCCCCGGTGATGAGCAGTTCTTC.

The rearrangement joins TRBV7-9 to TRBJ2-7; D assignment may be TRBD1 or TRBD2 (5 bases each). Germline loops: CDR1 SEHNR, CDR2 FQNEAQ (reference sequence). The CDR3 is 15 amino acids. V gave up 1 base and J gave up 3 bases, with 13 bases separating them. CDR3 coding DNA: TGTGCCAGCAGCTTAGGAGGGGCGGGCCGCTACGAGCAGTACTTC. Translating gives CASSLGGAGRYEQYF.

The chain carries TRBV30 and TRBJ1-1; 9 bases align to TRBD1. V was clipped by 4 bases and J by 4 bases; unmatched bases: 10. This CDR3 is built from 15 residues. Germline loops: CDR1 GTSNPN, CDR2 SVGIG (reference sequence). CDR3 nucleotide sequence: TGTGCCTGGAAGGACAGGGGCTCCATTGTCACTGAAGCTTTCTTT. Translation gives CAWKDRGSIVTEAFF.

The chain links TRBV25-1 to TRBJ2-1, with D possibly matching TRBD2 (6 bases). This CDR3 region has 18 residues. Trimming left V 2 bases short and J 7 bases short, with 24 bases between. CDR1 is MGHDK and CDR2 is SYGVNS in the germline V gene. CDR3 DNA sequence: TGTGCCAGCAGTGAAAGGGGCCCGGGGACTTCTTTAAAAAATGAGCAGTTCTTC. Protein product: CASSERGPGTSLKNEQFF.

This clone turned up a few times. J is TRBJ2-2 and V is TRBV5-1; 9 positions match TRBD2. This CDR3 is built from 16 residues. In germline, CDR1 is SGHRS, CDR2 YFSETQ. V shed 1 base and J 4 bases; nucleotides not matched to a gene: 5. The CDR3 sequence is CASSLRTAGGTGELFF. The DNA of the CDR3 is TGCGCCAGCAGCTTGCGAACAGCGGGAGGCACCGGGGAGCTGTTTTTT.

The chain has TRBV2 and TRBJ2-2; TRBD2 matches 9 bases. This CDR3 is 16 amino acids long. The trim removed 4 bases at V and 7 bases at J, leaving 10 bases unmatched. Germline-derived CDR1 and CDR2 are SNHLY and FYNNEI. The CDR3 protein is CASSVKRGGAGGELFF. CDR3 DNA sequence: TGTGCCAGCAGTGTCAAACGCGGGGGGGCAGGCGGGGAGCTGTTTTTT.

The chain couples TRBV6-5 to TRBJ2-1, with D unclear. The CDR3 spans 11 residues. V dropped 10 bases and J dropped 6 bases, with 10 bases sitting between them. CDR1 is MNHEY, CDR2 SVGAGI, per germline. The CDR3 loop reads CATRQSNEQFF. CDR3 in DNA: TGTGCCACCCGACAAAGCAATGAGCAGTTCTTC.

This clone was counted a single time. This chain joins TRBV5-1 and TRBJ2-3; TRBD2 matches at 12 bases. Trimming removed 3 bases from V and 4 bases from J; junction bases left unmatched: 9. This CDR3 contains 17 residues. CDR1 and CDR2 from the germline V gene are SGHRS and YFSETQ. The CDR3 sequence is CASSSTTSGGGADTQYF. Written as DNA, the CDR3 is TGCGCCAGCAGCTCAACGACTAGCGGGGGAGGGGCAGATACGCAGTATTTT. Based on the CDR3 plus reference TRBV5-1 and TRBJ2-3, the full variable domain is KAGVTQTPRYLIKTRGQQVTLSCSPISGHRSVSWYQQTPGQGLQFLFEYFSETQRNKGNFPGRFSGRQFSNSRSEMNVSTLELGDSALYLCASSSTTSGGGADTQYFGPGTRLTVL.

The gene calls are TRBV5-1 and TRBJ2-1, with 11 bases that match TRBD2. V was clipped by 3 bases and J by 9 bases; unmatched bases: 5. There are 14 residues in the CDR3. Germline V gene sequence: CDR1 SGHRS, CDR2 YFSETQ. CDR3 amino acids: CASSSLAGGSEQFF. CDR3 DNA sequence: TGCGCCAGCAGCTCCCTAGCGGGAGGATCTGAGCAGTTCTTC.

The rearrangement uses TRBV28 and TRBJ2-7; unclear D gene. From germline, CDR1 is MDHEN and CDR2 SYDVKM. The V end lost 5 bases, the J end lost 5 bases, and 10 bases lay between the germline ends. CDR3 length: 12 residues. The CDR3: CASSPLGNEQYF. The CDR3 nucleotides are TGTGCCAGCAGTCCGCTGGGGAACGAGCAGTACTTC.

This clone was seen more than once but under ten times. The gene calls are TRBV10-3 and TRBJ1-2; D remains unclear. In germline, CDR1 is ENHRY, CDR2 SYGVKD. The CDR3 contains 12 residues. V gave up 6 bases and J gave up 2 bases, with 7 bases separating them. The CDR3 loop is CAIRQENYGYTF. The CDR3 region has the DNA TGTGCCATCAGGCAGGAGAACTATGGCTACACCTTC.

The rearrangement uses TRBV28 and TRBJ2-7, with 7 bases identical to TRBD1. Germline CDR1 and CDR2: MDHEN and SYDVKM. The CDR3 is 14 amino acids. Trimming at V came to 5 bases and at J to 10 bases, leaving 14 bases not matched to a gene. The CDR3, as DNA: TGTGCCAGCAGTGGCCGGGACAGTTATACGAAACAGTACTTC. As protein: CASSGRDSYTKQYF.

This chain uses TRBV7-2 with TRBJ1-3; D is undetermined. V lost 2 bases to trimming and J lost 9 bases, with 8 bases between them. Germline V CDR1 and CDR2: SGHTA, FQGNSA. The CDR3 sequence is 12 residues long. CDR3 protein: CASSLSTGTIYF. DNA for the CDR3: TGTGCCAGCAGCTTATCTACGGGCACCATATATTTT.

This clone was observed once. V is TRBV3-1 (or the pseudogene TRBV3-2) and J is TRBJ2-1, with D possibly being TRBD2 (5 bases). Germline V CDR1 and CDR2: LGHDT, YNNKEL (reference sequence). With 0 bases removed from V and 6 bases from J, the gap between germline ends came to 15 bases. The CDR3 contains 16 residues. The CDR3 bases are TGTGCCAGCAGCCAAGAGAGGGAGATCGCTGTCAATGAGCAGTTCTTC. Encoded protein: CASSQEREIAVNEQFF.

The rearrangement links TRBV5-1 to TRBJ2-3, with 9 bases matching TRBD1. The CDR3 totals 19 residues. The V gene's germline CDR1 is SGHRS and CDR2 YFSETQ. The V segment lost 0 bases and the J segment 2 bases; nucleotides outside the gene matches: 13. DNA for the CDR3: TGCGCCAGCAGCTTGGCTGGGACAGGGCAATCACTTTACACAGATACGCAGTATTTT. This encodes CASSLAGTGQSLYTDTQYF. The whole variable domain, filled in from reference TRBV5-1 and TRBJ2-3, reads KAGVTQTPRYLIKTRGQQVTLSCSPISGHRSVSWYQQTPGQGLQFLFEYFSETQRNKGNFPGRFSGRQFSNSRSEMNVSTLELGDSALYLCASSLAGTGQSLYTDTQYFGPGTRLTVL.

V is TRBV27 and J is TRBJ1-2; D gene uncertain. This CDR3 has 17 amino acids. The V and J ends lost 7 bases and 1 base respectively, with 22 bases between them. Looked up from germline, CDR1 is MNHEY and CDR2 is SMNVEV (reference sequence). CDR3 in amino acids: CASTAVTEMTRNYGYTF. The CDR3 nucleotides are TGTGCCAGCACCGCCGTAACTGAAATGACACGTAACTATGGCTACACCTTC.

The chain recombines TRBV19 with TRBJ2-4; D possibly corresponds to TRBD2 (6 bases). V was clipped by 4 bases and J by 0 bases, with 10 bases between them. Germline CDR1 is LNHDA and CDR2 is SQIVND (reference sequence). The length of the CDR3 is 15 residues. CDR3 bases: TGTGCCAGTAGTAAGGGACTGCTAGCCAAAAACATTCAGTACTTC. As protein: CASSKGLLAKNIQYF. The full variable domain, with the rest looked up from reference TRBV19 and TRBJ2-4, is DGGITQSPKYLFRKEGQNVTLSCEQNLNHDAMYWYRQDPGQGLRLIYYSQIVNDFQKGDIAEGYSVSREKKESFPLTVTSAQKNPTAFYLCASSKGLLAKNIQYFGAGTRLSVL.

The chain has TRBV9 and TRBJ2-5; D possibly corresponds to TRBD2 (6 bases). CDR3 length: 15 amino acids. Trimming took off 4 bases at V and 1 base at J, with 14 bases between the two ends. CDR1 is SGDLS, CDR2 YYNGEE, per germline. The CDR3 bases are TGTGCCAGCAGCCCAACTTACGGGGGCCAAGAGACCCAGTACTTC. It encodes CASSPTYGGQETQYF.

The V and J genes are TRBV2 and TRBJ2-7, with no clear D. Germline V gene lookup returns CDR1 SNHLY and CDR2 FYNNEI. V was cut by 7 bases and J by 3 bases, with 16 bases left in between. CDR3 size: 14 residues. The CDR3 loop reads CASKFSEANYEQYF. CDR3 in DNA: TGTGCCAGCAAATTTTCAGAAGCAAACTACGAGCAGTACTTC. The full variable domain, completed using reference TRBV2 and TRBJ2-7, is EPEVTQTPSHQVTQMGQEVILRCVPISNHLYFYWYRQILGQKVEFLVSFYNNEISEKSEIFDDQFSVERPDGSNFTLKIRSTKLEDSAMYFCASKFSEANYEQYFGPGTRLTVT.

For this clone: One junction end disagrees with the germline gene, perhaps due to a read error. Within the sample, other DNA sequences also encode this same CDR3. The chain is built from TRBV7-7 and TRBJ2-5; D remains unclear. Germline V lookup: CDR1 SSHAT, CDR2 FNYEAQ (reference sequence). The CDR3 extends over 15 amino acids. CDR3 sequence reads: CASSSGRTGQETQYF. In DNA form, the CDR3 reads TGTGCTAGCAGCTCCGGTCGGACGGGTCAAGAGACCCAGTACTTC.

The sample holds a few counts of this clone. J is TRBJ1-1 and V is TRBV11-2, with 9 bases lining up with TRBD1. The trim removed 0 bases at V and 4 bases at J, leaving 6 bases unmatched. The length of the CDR3 is 16 residues. From germline, CDR1 is SGHAT and CDR2 FQNNGV. CDR3 in DNA: TGTGCCAGCAGCTTAGAGGGGACAGGGTGGAGCACTGAAGCTTTCTTT. Translated, it gives CASSLEGTGWSTEAFF.

The V and J genes are TRBV5-6 and TRBJ2-7, with 7 positions matching TRBD1. V gave up 2 bases and J gave up 4 bases; unmatched junction bases: 3. The CDR3 contains 13 residues. The V gene's germline CDR1 is SGHDT and CDR2 YYEEEE. DNA for the CDR3: TGTGCCAGCAGCTTTACAGGGGATTACGAGCAGTACTTC. As protein: CASSFTGDYEQYF.

The CDR3 region is CASSPWTGGSYNSPLHF. CDR3 nucleotide sequence: TGTGCCAGTAGTCCCTGGACAGGGGGCTCCTATAATTCACCCCTCCACTTT. The chain is built from TRBV19 and TRBJ1-6, with 10 bases lining up with TRBD1. Germline values: CDR1 LNHDA, CDR2 SQIVND (reference sequence). CDR3 length: 17 residues. V was pared by 5 bases and J by 0 bases, with 4 bases of the junction left unmatched.